The 3 T cell receptor beta chains given below trace back to one sample, sequenced in a study of vaccination and CD4 T cells after COVID-19. No cognate antigen is known for these TCRs. Sequencing of the DNA from cultured CD4+ T cells was carried out with the Oncomine TCR Beta short-read assay. Using its own MiXCR run on the PCR reads, TCRdb lists one record per CDR3 protein. Here the sample spans about 11,000 distinct CDR3 sequences, more than 25% being singletons. Treatment specified: approximately nine-day PBMC culture with coronavirus spike peptide pools or control peptides (ViraFEST assay). Input material: cultured CD4+ T cells from blood. The receptors were gathered from a human donor with COVID-19.

J is TRBJ1-2 and V is TRBV6-2 or TRBV6-3; a weak D match, TRBD1 (6 bases). The CDR3 runs to 15 residues. Between the trimmed V and J ends, which lost 5 bases and 4 bases, there was a span of 17 bases. The germline V gene has CDR1 MNHEY and CDR2 SVGEGT. The CDR3 nucleotides read TGTGCCAGCAGTCCCCCGGACAGAATACGCTATGGCTACACCTTC. Protein sequence: CASSPPDRIRYGYTF.

The chain employs TRBV19 and TRBJ2-3, with unresolved D. V was pared by 7 bases and J by 6 bases, with 8 bases between. The CDR3 runs 11 residues. Germline assignment: CDR1 LNHDA and CDR2 SQIVND (reference sequence). In DNA form, the CDR3 reads TGTGCCAGTACTCGGACCGATACGCAGTATTTT. This encodes CASTRTDTQYF.

In its sample, this clonotype was seen a few times. The CDR3 bases are TGCGCCAGCAGCTTGGAGGGTTTGATGGGCACTGAAGCTTTCTTT. Amino acids: CASSLEGLMGTEAFF. The V gene is TRBV5-1, the J gene TRBJ1-1, with no clear D. The germline CDR1 and CDR2 sequences are SGHRS and YFSETQ. The length of the CDR3 is 15 residues. V lost 0 bases and J lost 4, with 13 bases in between.